These T cell receptor beta chains were read from a single sample in a study of shared clonotypes between healthy human individuals. Sequenced by immunoSEQ multiplex PCR; TCRdb stores in-frame clones only, minus some. This table has about half a million clones, around 75% appearing once. Sequencing used PBMCs. These receptor sequences come from a woman aged 40 to 55 in good health. Some clones in this sample may be carry-over from other donors' samples. The CDR3 runs from the conserved cysteine through the conserved F or W. The order of the fields is CDR3 protein, V gene, clone size, J gene. Clone size, where shown, is once, few, many, or a class for clones that have expanded.

CASNTGQGSYEQYF TRBV19 . TRBJ2-7
CATSRVAGPDTQYF TRBV15 once TRBJ2-3
CASASAGVLLYYEQYF TRBV6-6 . TRBJ2-7
CASEGVLQSYEQYF TRBV28 . TRBJ2-7
CASSLDVSNEQFF TRBV7-3 few TRBJ2-1
CATSRDYHRVVNYEQYF TRBV15 . TRBJ2-7
CAWSYSLNQPQHF TRBV30 . TRBJ1-5
CASGLGGDVTEAFF TRBV7-6 . TRBJ1-1
CASSYLGTSSYEQYF TRBV6-6 . TRBJ2-7
CASGFTTHYRGKYEQYF TRBV12-5 . TRBJ2-7
CASSIGAGDEQYF TRBV19 . TRBJ2-7
CASSSGLATTYEQYF TRBV14 few TRBJ2-7
CASSLTGELFF TRBV19 . TRBJ2-2
CASSSYLRMAGGGNEQFF TRBV7-3 . TRBJ2-1
CASSVGAGTSGRDEQFF TRBV9 few TRBJ2-1
CASSLGQSTYEQYF TRBV5-1 . TRBJ2-7
CASSPARSGTGFGNEQFF TRBV7-9 few TRBJ2-1
CASSGQMNTEAFF TRBV14 . TRBJ1-1
CASSLLAGKSSYEQYF TRBV5-4 few TRBJ2-7
CASTKGRNTEAFF TRBV7-2 once TRBJ1-1
CASSLRGISTDTQYF TRBV27 . TRBJ2-3
CASSTGLRSYEQYF TRBV27 . TRBJ2-7
CASSQGFLDYGYTF TRBV4-2 . TRBJ1-2
CASSSNHRAGAGELFF TRBV11-3 . TRBJ2-2
CASSLEGKSGYTF TRBV5-6 . TRBJ1-2
CACPTGGANVLTF TRBV30 . TRBJ2-6
CASSLRTNSNQPQHF TRBV28 . TRBJ1-5
CSVDWTGVDYGYTF TRBV29-1 . TRBJ1-2
CASSYRTGGSKGRGEKLFF TRBV7-2 . TRBJ1-4
CASSTSPEDVTQYF TRBV5-1 once TRBJ2-3
CASSLLEGLHEQYF TRBV5-6 . TRBJ2-7
CASSEARHGATDTQYF TRBV2 . TRBJ2-3
CAWKERAGELFF TRBV30 . TRBJ2-2
CASSTGGREGLVRDEQFF TRBV19 . TRBJ2-1
CSVKSVGQGYGYTF TRBV29-1 few TRBJ1-2
CASTQEASSGANVLTF TRBV6-4 few TRBJ2-6
CASSLRGGNQPQHF TRBV5-8 . TRBJ1-5
CASSTGGSSNNEQFF TRBV19 . TRBJ2-1
CAWSVNLAGELFF TRBV30 few TRBJ2-2
CASSPYPVATNEKLFF TRBV13 . TRBJ1-4
CASRDGTENIQYF TRBV6-1 . TRBJ2-4
CASSPGAGTEAFF TRBV18 . TRBJ1-1
CASSQPSPGELFF TRBV7-9 . TRBJ2-2